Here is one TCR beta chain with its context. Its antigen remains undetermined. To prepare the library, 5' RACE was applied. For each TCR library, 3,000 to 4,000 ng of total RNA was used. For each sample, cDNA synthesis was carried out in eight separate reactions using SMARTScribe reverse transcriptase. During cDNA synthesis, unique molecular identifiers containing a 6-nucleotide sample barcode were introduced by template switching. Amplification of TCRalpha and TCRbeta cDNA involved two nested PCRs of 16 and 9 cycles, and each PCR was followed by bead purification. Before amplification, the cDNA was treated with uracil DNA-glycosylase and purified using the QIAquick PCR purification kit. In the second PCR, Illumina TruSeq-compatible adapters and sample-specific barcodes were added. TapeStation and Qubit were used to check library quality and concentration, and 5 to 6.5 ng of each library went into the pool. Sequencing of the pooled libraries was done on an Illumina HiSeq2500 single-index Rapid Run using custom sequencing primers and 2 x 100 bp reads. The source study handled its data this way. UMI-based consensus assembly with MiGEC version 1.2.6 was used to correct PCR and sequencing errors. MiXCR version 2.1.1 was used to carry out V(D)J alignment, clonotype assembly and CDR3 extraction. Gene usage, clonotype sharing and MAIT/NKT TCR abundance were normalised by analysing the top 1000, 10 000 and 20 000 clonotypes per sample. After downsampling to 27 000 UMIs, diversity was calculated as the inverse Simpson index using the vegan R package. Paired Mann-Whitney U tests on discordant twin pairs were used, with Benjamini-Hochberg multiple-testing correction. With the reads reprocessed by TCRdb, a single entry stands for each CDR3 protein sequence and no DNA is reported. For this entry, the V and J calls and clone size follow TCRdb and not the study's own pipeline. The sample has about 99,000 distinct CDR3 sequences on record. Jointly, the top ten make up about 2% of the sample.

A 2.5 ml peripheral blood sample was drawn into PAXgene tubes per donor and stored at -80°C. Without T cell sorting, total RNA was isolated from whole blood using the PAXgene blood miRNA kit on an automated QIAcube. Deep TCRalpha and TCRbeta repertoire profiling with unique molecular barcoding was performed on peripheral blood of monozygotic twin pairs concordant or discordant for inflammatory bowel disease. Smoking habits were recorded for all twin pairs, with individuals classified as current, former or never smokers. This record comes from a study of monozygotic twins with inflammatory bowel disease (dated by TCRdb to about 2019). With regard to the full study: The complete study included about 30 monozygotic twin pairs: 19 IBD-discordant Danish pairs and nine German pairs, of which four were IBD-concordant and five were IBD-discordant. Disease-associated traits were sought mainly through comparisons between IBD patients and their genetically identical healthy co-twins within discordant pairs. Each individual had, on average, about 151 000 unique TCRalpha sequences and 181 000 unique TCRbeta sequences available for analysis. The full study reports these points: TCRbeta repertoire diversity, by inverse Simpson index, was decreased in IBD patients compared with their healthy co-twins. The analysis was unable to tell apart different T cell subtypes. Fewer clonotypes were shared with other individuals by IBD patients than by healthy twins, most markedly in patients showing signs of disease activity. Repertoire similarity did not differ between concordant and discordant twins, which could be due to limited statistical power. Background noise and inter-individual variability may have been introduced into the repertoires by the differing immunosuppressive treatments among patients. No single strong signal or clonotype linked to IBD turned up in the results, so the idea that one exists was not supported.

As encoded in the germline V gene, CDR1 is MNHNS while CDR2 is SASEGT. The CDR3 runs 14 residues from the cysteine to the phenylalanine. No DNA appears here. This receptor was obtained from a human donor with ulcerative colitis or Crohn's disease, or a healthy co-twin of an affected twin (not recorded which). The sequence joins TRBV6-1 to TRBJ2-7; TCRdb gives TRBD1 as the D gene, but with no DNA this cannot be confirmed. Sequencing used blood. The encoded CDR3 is CASSGRGTAYEQYF.